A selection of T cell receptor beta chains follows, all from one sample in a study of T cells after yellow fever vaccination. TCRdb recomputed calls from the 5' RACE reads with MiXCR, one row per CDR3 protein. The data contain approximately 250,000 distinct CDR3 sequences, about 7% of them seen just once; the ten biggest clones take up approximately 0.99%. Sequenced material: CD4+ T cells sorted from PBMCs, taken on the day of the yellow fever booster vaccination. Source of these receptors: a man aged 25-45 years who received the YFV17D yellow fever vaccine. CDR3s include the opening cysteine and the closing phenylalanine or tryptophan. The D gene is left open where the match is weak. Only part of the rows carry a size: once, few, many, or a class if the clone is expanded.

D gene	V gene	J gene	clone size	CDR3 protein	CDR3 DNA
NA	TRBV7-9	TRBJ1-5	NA	CASSPTGHGQPQHF	TGTGCCAGCAGCCCGACAGGCCATGGGCAGCCCCAGCATTTT
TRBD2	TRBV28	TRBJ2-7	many	CASRTGTSGYEQYF	TGTGCCAGCAGGACCGGGACTAGCGGATACGAGCAGTACTTC
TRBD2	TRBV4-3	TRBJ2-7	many	CASSQGVAGVREQYF	TGCGCCAGCAGCCAAGGGGTAGCGGGAGTCCGCGAGCAGTACTTC
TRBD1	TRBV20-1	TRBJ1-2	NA	CSANLDRDYGYTF	TGCAGTGCTAATCTCGACAGGGACTATGGCTACACCTTC
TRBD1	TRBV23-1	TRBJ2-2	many	CASSRQGISPMNTGELFF	TGCGCCAGCAGTCGACAGGGGATCTCGCCTATGAACACCGGGGAGCTGTTTTTT
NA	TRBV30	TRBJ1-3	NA	CAWRGYLTSSGNTIYF	TGTGCCTGGAGGGGGTATCTGACTAGCTCTGGAAACACCATATATTTT
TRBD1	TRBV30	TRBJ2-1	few	CAWTSGTGGSEQFF	TGTGCCTGGACTTCCGGGACAGGGGGTAGCGAGCAGTTCTTC
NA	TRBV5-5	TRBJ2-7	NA	CASSPGHYSYEQYF	TGTGCCAGCAGCCCGGGACACTACTCCTACGAGCAGTACTTC
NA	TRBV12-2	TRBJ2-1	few	CASRIQGAKNEQFF	TGTGCAAGTCGCATACAGGGGGCTAAGAATGAGCAGTTCTTC
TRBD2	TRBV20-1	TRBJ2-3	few	CSASSIRDYTTDTQYF	TGCAGTGCTAGCTCGATCCGGGACTACACCACAGATACGCAGTATTTT
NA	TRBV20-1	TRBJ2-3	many	CSAGPAGSVDTQYF	TGCAGTGCCGGACCGGCCGGGAGTGTAGATACGCAGTATTTT
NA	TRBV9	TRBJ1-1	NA	CASSGGGLSGTEAFF	TGTGCCAGCAGCGGGGGAGGTCTCTCCGGCACTGAAGCTTTCTTT
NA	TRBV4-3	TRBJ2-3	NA	CASSPRRLNTDTQYF	TGCGCCAGCAGCCCCCGGCGACTTAACACAGATACGCAGTATTTT
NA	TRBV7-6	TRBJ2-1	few	CASSLPTGRGYNEQFF	TGTGCCAGCAGCTTACCGACAGGCCGCGGCTACAATGAGCAGTTCTTC
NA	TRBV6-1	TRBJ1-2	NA	CASRAGSGLNYGYTF	TGTGCCAGCAGGGCCGGGTCTGGTTTGAACTATGGCTACACCTTC
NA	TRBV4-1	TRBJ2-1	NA	CASSQEGVGRWDNEQFF	TGCGCCAGCAGCCAAGAGGGGGTGGGACGGTGGGACAATGAGCAGTTCTTC
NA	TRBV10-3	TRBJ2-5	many	CAISEAGLSTETQYF	TGTGCCATCAGTGAGGCGGGACTTTCAACGGAGACCCAGTACTTC
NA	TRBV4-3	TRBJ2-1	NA	CASSRDYPRNNEQFF	TGCGCCAGCAGCCGCGATTACCCCCGAAACAATGAGCAGTTCTTC
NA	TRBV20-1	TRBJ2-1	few	CSARREHKWDEQFF	TGCAGTGCTAGAAGGGAGCACAAGTGGGATGAGCAGTTCTTC
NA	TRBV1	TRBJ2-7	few	CTSSQDPGGRSYEQYF	TGCACCAGCAGCCAAGATCCGGGCGGACGCTCCTACGAGCAGTACTTC
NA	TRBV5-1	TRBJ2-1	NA	CASSLRADNEQFF	TGCGCCAGCAGCCTCCGGGCCGACAATGAGCAGTTCTTC
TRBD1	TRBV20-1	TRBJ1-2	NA	CSARDQVRGISYGYTF	TGCAGTGCTAGAGATCAGGTCAGGGGGATTTCCTATGGCTACACCTTC
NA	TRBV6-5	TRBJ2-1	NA	CASSSTRYFSYNEQFF	TGTGCCAGCAGTTCAACGAGGTATTTCTCCTACAATGAGCAGTTCTTC
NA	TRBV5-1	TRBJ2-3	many	CASSLRDQYTDTQYF	TGCGCCAGCAGCCTCCGGGACCAATACACAGATACGCAGTATTTT
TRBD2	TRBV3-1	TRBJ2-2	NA	CASRSGLAIRGTGELFF	TGTGCCAGCCGCTCGGGACTAGCGATCAGAGGTACCGGGGAGCTGTTTTTT
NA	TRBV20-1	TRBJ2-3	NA	CSATGASVDTQYF	TGCAGTGCTACAGGGGCTAGCGTCGATACGCAGTATTTT
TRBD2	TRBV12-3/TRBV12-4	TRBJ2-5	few	CASSLPGLGAKAQYF	TGTGCCAGCAGTCTCCCCGGACTAGGCGCAAAGGCCCAGTACTTC
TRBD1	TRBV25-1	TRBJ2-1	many	CASSDRDRAFAINEQFF	TGTGCCAGCAGTGATAGGGACAGGGCTTTTGCAATCAATGAGCAGTTCTTC
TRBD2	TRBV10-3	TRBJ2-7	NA	CAISGGPSGGSHEQYF	TGTGCCATCAGTGGGGGTCCTAGCGGGGGGAGTCACGAGCAGTACTTC